This T cell receptor (beta chain) is drawn from a study of radiation and T cells in renal cell carcinoma. Study-level results: Without pretreatment biopsies, baseline tumor clonotype presence was undetermined. Top tumor clonotypes rose in blood 2 weeks post-radiation, then contracted.

Described time point: blood 4 weeks post-SBRT, at nephrectomy. Specified treatment: 15 Gy SBRT to primary tumor, nephrectomy 4 weeks later. Serial blood draws occurred at baseline and 2 and 4 weeks post-SBRT. The patient's renal cell carcinoma had clear cell pathology. For this clone: Its antigen is not known.

The data were produced by immunoSEQ multiplex PCR, yet TCRdb's version contains in-frame clones alone and is incomplete. The table lists about 170,000 clones, roughly nine tenths of them singletons. The ends were cut back, 6 bases at V and 9 bases at J, with 14 bases in the middle. The germline V gene encodes CDR1 DFQATT and CDR2 SNEGSKA (reference sequence). The CDR3 spans 11 residues. The source of this sequence is a woman aged 50 to 60 with renal cell carcinoma. The specimen comprised blood, sampled from a patient whose treatment included radiotherapy and nephrectomy. The chain carries TRBV20-1 and TRBJ1-1; D unclear. The CDR3 region is CSADAGMKAFF. CDR3 nucleotides: TGCAGTGCCGATGCGGGGATGAAAGCTTTCTTT.